These 17 T cell receptor beta chains share one sample of origin, sequenced in a study of blood T cell repertoires in COVID-19. Only in-frame clones appear in the TCRdb table, and some are missing; sequencing was by immunoSEQ multiplex PCR. The data contain some 140,000 clones, around 85% of them seen just once; the ten biggest clones take up 0.6% to 0.65%. What was sequenced was peripheral blood. Receptors were obtained from a man aged 55-75 years with COVID-19, enrolled during active disease.

The V and J genes are TRBV5-1 and TRBJ2-7; 10 nucleotides agree with TRBD2. The CDR3 extends over 15 amino acids. Germline CDR1 reads SGHRS; CDR2 reads YFSETQ. J lost 2 bases, V lost 2 bases, and 4 bases had no gene match. Here the CDR3 reads CASSLGAGGPYEQYF. CDR3 in DNA: TGCGCCAGCAGCTTAGGAGCGGGGGGGCCCTACGAGCAGTACTTC.

This sequence joins TRBV7-3 and TRBJ2-5, with TRBD2 matching 7 bases. The germline gives CDR1 SGHTA, CDR2 FQGTGA. This CDR3 region has 14 residues. J lost 2 bases, V lost 1 base, and 1 base had no gene match. CDR3: CASSLSSGQETQYF. The CDR3, as DNA: TGTGCCAGCAGCTTAAGTAGCGGGCAAGAGACCCAGTACTTC.

The chain couples TRBV18 to TRBJ1-1; 7 bases match TRBD1. The germline CDR1 and CDR2 sequences are KGHSH and LQKENI. After removal of 3 bases from V and 3 bases from J, the junction contained 13 bases not matched to a gene. The CDR3 totals 17 residues. Written as DNA, the CDR3 is TGTGCCAGCTCACCGCCGGGACAGCGAAGGGGGGACACTGAAGCTTTCTTT. This translates into CASSPPGQRRGDTEAFF. Full variable domain (outside the CDR3, taken from reference TRBV18 and TRBJ1-1): NAGVMQNPRHLVRRRGQEARLRCSPMKGHSHVYWYRQLPEEGLKFMVYLQKENIIDESGMPKERFSAEFPKEGPSILRIQQVVRGDSAAYFCASSPPGQRRGDTEAFFGQGTRLTVV.

V gene TRBV18 combines with J gene TRBJ2-7; TRBD1 might be the D (5 bases). The V gene lost 2 bases and the J gene lost 5 bases, with 10 bases spanning the gap. The CDR3 length is 13 residues. Germline V gene data show CDR1 as KGHSH and CDR2 as LQKENI. DNA of the CDR3: TGTGCCAGCTCACCAACGACAGTCAACGAGCAGTACTTC. Translation gives CASSPTTVNEQYF.

This clone was seen a few times. This chain connects TRBV2 to TRBJ1-5; tentative D call: TRBD1 (5 bases). CDR3 length: 15 residues. Germline lookup yields CDR1 SNHLY and CDR2 FYNNEI. Trimming removed 8 bases at V and 0 bases at J, with 14 bases between. CDR3 protein: CASGEGPYSNQPQHF. The DNA of the CDR3 is TGTGCCAGCGGGGAGGGACCCTATAGCAATCAGCCCCAGCATTTT.

The rearrangement uses TRBV12-3 or TRBV12-4 and TRBJ2-7; TRBD1 aligns across 8 bases. After removal of 6 bases from V and 2 bases from J, the junction contained 3 bases not matched to a gene. There are 13 residues in the CDR3. Here the CDR3 DNA reads TGTGCCAGCAGAGAACAGGGGGCCTACGAGCAGTACTTC. Translated, it gives CASREQGAYEQYF.

The rearrangement uses TRBV5-5 and TRBJ1-6, with D maybe TRBD1 (6 bases). The CDR3 consists of 18 residues. With 0 bases removed from V and 0 bases from J, the gap between germline ends came to 13 bases. CDR1 and CDR2 from the germline V gene are SGHKS and YYEKEE (reference sequence). DNA of the CDR3: TGTGCCAGCAGCTTGGTTTCAGGGGCTAGCTCCTATAATTCACCCCTCCACTTT. Translation: CASSLVSGASSYNSPLHF.

The chain uses TRBV5-6 and TRBJ1-1, with D possibly being TRBD1 (6 bases). This CDR3 contains 16 residues. The ends were cut back, 4 bases at V and 6 bases at J, with 22 bases in the middle. In germline, CDR1 is SGHDT, CDR2 YYEEEE. The CDR3 DNA is TGTGCCAGCAGCCTCCGACACAGGGTGAGTTTCCCTGAAGCTTTCTTT. The encoded protein is CASSLRHRVSFPEAFF.

The rearrangement joins TRBV11-2 to TRBJ2-2; 8 bases line up with TRBD2. Looked up from germline, CDR1 is SGHAT and CDR2 is FQNNGV. The CDR3 runs to 17 residues. J lost 7 bases, V lost 2 bases, and 12 bases had no gene match. For the CDR3, the DNA is TGTGCCAGCAGCTTAACGGGGGGGCTCCTCGTAAGCGGGGAGCTGTTTTTT. Its protein product is CASSLTGGLLVSGELFF.

The rearrangement uses TRBV19 and TRBJ1-1, with TRBD1 identical over 7 bases. The germline gives CDR1 LNHDA, CDR2 SQIVND (reference sequence). V lost 1 base, J lost 1 base, and 0 bases stayed unmatched. This CDR3 has 14 residues. This chain's CDR3 is CASSIGTGNTEAFF. The CDR3 DNA sequence: TGTGCCAGTAGTATAGGGACAGGGAACACTGAAGCTTTCTTT.

The rearrangement joins TRBV6-5 to TRBJ1-6, with D tentatively TRBD1 (6 bases). V shed 0 bases and J shed 13 bases, with 16 bases lying between them. Per germline, CDR1 MNHEY and CDR2 SVGAGI. CDR3 size: 15 residues. The CDR3 here is CASSYSSQGRWPLHF. The CDR3 DNA reads as TGTGCCAGCAGTTACTCGAGTCAGGGGAGATGGCCCCTCCACTTT.

The rearrangement links TRBV5-1 to TRBJ2-3, with TRBD1 matching 7 bases. From germline, CDR1 is SGHRS and CDR2 YFSETQ. V gave up 0 bases and J gave up 4 bases; unmatched junction bases: 5. The CDR3 sequence is 15 residues long. In DNA, the CDR3 is TGCGCCAGCAGCTTGGCCGTGCAGGGGGCAGATACGCAGTATTTT. Translated, it gives CASSLAVQGADTQYF. Full variable domain (missing parts from reference TRBV5-1 and TRBJ2-3): KAGVTQTPRYLIKTRGQQVTLSCSPISGHRSVSWYQQTPGQGLQFLFEYFSETQRNKGNFPGRFSGRQFSNSRSEMNVSTLELGDSALYLCASSLAVQGADTQYFGPGTRLTVL.

On this clone itself: In the same sample, other DNA sequences code for this CDR3. The chain combines TRBV9 with TRBJ2-3; D remains unclear. Germline CDR1 is SGDLS and CDR2 is YYNGEE. V was trimmed by 2 bases and J by 0 bases, leaving 4 bases between them. CDR3 length: 13 residues. The CDR3 protein is CASSVLSTDTQYF. The DNA for the CDR3 is TGTGCCAGCAGCGTCCTTAGCACAGATACGCAGTATTTT.

The J gene is TRBJ1-1, the V gene TRBV9; D remains ambiguous. Germline CDR1 is SGDLS and CDR2 is YYNGEE. This CDR3 is 14 amino acids long. V lost 0 bases, J lost 0 bases, and 6 bases lay in between. CDR3 in DNA: TGTGCCAGCAGCGTAGCCGGAGTGAACACTGAAGCTTTCTTT. It specifies CASSVAGVNTEAFF. Full variable domain (rest looked up from reference TRBV9 and TRBJ1-1): DSGVTQTPKHLITATGQRVTLRCSPRSGDLSVYWYQQSLDQGLQFLIQYYNGEERAKGNILERFSAQQFPDLHSELNLSSLELGDSALYFCASSVAGVNTEAFFGQGTRLTVV.

This clone was recorded once. The chain combines TRBV5-1 with TRBJ2-3; D may be TRBD2 (6 bases). V shed 3 bases and J shed 2 bases, with 13 bases lying between them. CDR1 SGHRS and CDR2 YFSETQ come from the germline V gene. This CDR3 region has 15 residues. CDR3 DNA: TGCGCCAGCAGCTCTCGGGGACTGTACACAGATACGCAGTATTTT. It yields the protein CASSSRGLYTDTQYF.

The genes are TRBV7-8 and TRBJ2-7; D might be TRBD2 (6 bases). Trimming left V 5 bases short and J 6 bases short, with 14 bases between. The germline V gene encodes CDR1 SGHVS and CDR2 FQNEAQ. This CDR3 comprises 13 residues. CDR3 coding DNA: TGTGCCAGCAGCGCTGACGGGACTCTCGAGCAGTACTTC. Protein sequence: CASSADGTLEQYF. Together with reference TRBV7-8 and TRBJ2-7, the CDR3 gives the full variable domain: GAGVSQSPRYKVAKRGQDVALRCDPISGHVSLFWYQQALGQGPEFLTYFQNEAQLDKSGLPSDRFFAERPEGSVSTLKIQRTQQEDSAVYLCASSADGTLEQYFGPGTRLTVT.

The V gene is TRBV24-1, the J gene TRBJ1-4; tentative D call: TRBD1 (6 bases). V lost 4 bases and J 4 bases, leaving 9 bases between the germline ends. This CDR3 is 14 amino acids long. Looked up from germline, CDR1 is KGHDR and CDR2 is SFDVKD. The chain's CDR3 is CATSETGINEKLFF. CDR3 nucleotide sequence: TGTGCCACCAGTGAGACAGGTATTAATGAAAAACTGTTTTTT.